Listed here are 25 T cell receptor beta chains from one sample, sequenced in a study of blood T cell repertoires in COVID-19 (TCRdb year 2020). Library prep was done by the immunoSEQ multiplex PCR assay. The immuneACCESS repertoire file appears here via TCRdb, limited to in-frame rearrangements. These files lack a portion of the clones; in checked studies, under half of the deficit traces to unresolved V genes, and the cause of the others is not known. The sample contains 310,000 or so clones, around 87% of them found a single time. The top ten constitute roughly 1.9% of the sample. Sample: peripheral blood. These receptors all stem from a woman aged 25 to 39 who had recovered from COVID-19.

The rearrangement joins TRBV18 to TRBJ1-1; possible D gene TRBD1, 5 bases. Trimming shortened V by 3 bases and J by 0 bases, and 11 bases separated the two germline ends. The CDR3 is made up of 15 amino acids. The germline CDR1 and CDR2 sequences are KGHSH and LQKENI. CDR3 in DNA: TGTGCCAGCTCACCTGGGGCAGGGATGAACACTGAAGCTTTCTTT. Protein: CASSPGAGMNTEAFF.

The V gene is TRBV5-5, the J gene TRBJ1-2; 7 positions match TRBD1. With V trimmed by 3 bases and J by 7 bases, 6 bases remained unmatched. From germline, CDR1 is SGHKS and CDR2 YYEKEE (reference sequence). The CDR3 totals 13 residues. Here the CDR3 DNA reads TGTGCCAGCAGCTCACAGGGGTCTCGTGGCTACACCTTC. Encoded protein: CASSSQGSRGYTF. The entire variable domain, with the rest obtained from reference TRBV5-5 and TRBJ1-2, is as follows: DAGVTQSPTHLIKTRGQQVTLRCSPISGHKSVSWYQQVLGQGPQFIFQYYEKEERGRGNFPDRFSARQFPNYSSELNVNALLLGDSALYLCASSSQGSRGYTFGSGTRLTVV.

The rearrangement uses TRBV6-2 or TRBV6-3 and TRBJ2-5; maybe TRBD2 (5 bases). V lost 0 bases and J 5 bases, leaving 13 bases between the germline ends. The V gene's germline CDR1 is MNHEY and CDR2 SVGEGT. The CDR3 is made up of 15 amino acids. The CDR3 DNA is TGTGCCAGCAGTTACTCGGAGGACTCGGGGGAGACCCAGTACTTC. Its protein product is CASSYSEDSGETQYF.

The chain combines TRBV6-5 with TRBJ1-2; possible D gene TRBD1, 5 bases. This CDR3 is built from 12 residues. V was cut by 6 bases and J by 11 bases, with 16 bases left in between. Germline V gene lookup returns CDR1 MNHEY and CDR2 SVGAGI. CDR3 nucleotides: TGTGCCAGCAGGGTTCAGGGCAGAGAGTACACCTTC. It is translated as CASRVQGREYTF.

The V and J genes are TRBV10-1 and TRBJ2-3; D may be TRBD1 (6 bases). Trimming stripped 3 bases from V and 3 bases from J, with 13 bases between. This CDR3 is 15 amino acids long. CDR1 is WNHNN, CDR2 SYGVQD, per germline (reference sequence). DNA of the CDR3: TGCGCCAGCAGTGATGCTGGGGGCGGGACAGATACGCAGTATTTT. Translated, it gives CASSDAGGGTDTQYF.

The CDR3 nucleotides read TGTGCCAGCAGGGGTAGCGGGAATGAGCAGTTCTTC. Its protein product is CASRGSGNEQFF. This chain uses TRBV3-1 (or the pseudogene TRBV3-2) with TRBJ2-1, with 7 bases that match TRBD2. The CDR3 is 12 amino acids. V shed 6 bases and J 7 bases; nucleotides not matched to a gene: 3. The germline V gene encodes CDR1 LGHDT and CDR2 YNNKEL (reference sequence).

V and J are TRBV5-1 and TRBJ2-7; weak D call: TRBD2 (7 bases). The length of the CDR3 is 15 residues. Germline V lookup: CDR1 SGHRS, CDR2 YFSETQ. V was shortened by 1 base and J by 3 bases, with 14 bases between the two germline ends. CDR3 region: CASSLLAGEGYEQYF. The DNA for the CDR3 is TGCGCCAGCAGCTTGTTGGCAGGGGAGGGCTACGAGCAGTACTTC. Full variable domain (rest looked up from reference TRBV5-1 and TRBJ2-7): KAGVTQTPRYLIKTRGQQVTLSCSPISGHRSVSWYQQTPGQGLQFLFEYFSETQRNKGNFPGRFSGRQFSNSRSEMNVSTLELGDSALYLCASSLLAGEGYEQYFGPGTRLTVT.

This chain uses TRBV6-5 with TRBJ2-1, with TRBD2 matching over 12 bases. CDR1 is MNHEY, CDR2 SVGAGI, per germline. Trimming cost V 3 bases and J 10 bases; bases outside gene matches: 7. The CDR3 contains 15 residues. The CDR3 sequence is CASSYRGLAGREQFF. The CDR3 region has the DNA TGTGCCAGCAGTTATCGTGGACTAGCGGGGCGCGAGCAGTTCTTC.

This clone was detected many times. The genes are TRBV5-1 and TRBJ1-1; 10 bases agree with TRBD1. Germline loops: CDR1 SGHRS, CDR2 YFSETQ. Losses at the gene ends were 4 bases for V and 1 base for J; bases not matched to a gene: 4. There are 15 residues in the CDR3. The CDR3 sequence: CASSRDRGGNTEAFF. CDR3 bases: TGCGCCAGCAGCCGGGACAGGGGTGGGAACACTGAAGCTTTCTTT.

The chain has TRBV7-3 and TRBJ2-1; 10 nucleotides match TRBD2. Germline CDR1 is SGHTA and CDR2 is FQGTGA. V lost 5 bases, J lost 7 bases, and 5 bases stayed unmatched. The CDR3 has 14 amino acids. CDR3 DNA sequence: TGTGCCAGCAGCAGGACTAGCGGAGTTAATGAGCAGTTCTTC. The encoded protein is CASSRTSGVNEQFF.

This rearrangement joins TRBV4-2 to TRBJ1-2; possibly TRBD1 for D (5 bases). Trimming stripped 0 bases from V and 0 bases from J, with 14 bases between. Per germline, CDR1 LGHNA and CDR2 YNFKEQ. The CDR3 has 17 amino acids. The CDR3 nucleotides are TGTGCCAGCAGCCAAGAAAGGGGCAGCCTAGCTAACTATGGCTACACCTTC. This encodes CASSQERGSLANYGYTF.

The chain combines TRBV27 with TRBJ1-1; TRBD1 matches at 10 bases. Germline V gene lookup returns CDR1 MNHEY and CDR2 SMNVEV (reference sequence). The CDR3 contains 13 residues. Unmatched junction bases numbered 0, after V lost 2 bases and J lost 6 bases. The CDR3 DNA follows: TGTGCCAGCAGTTTAGGGACAGGGGCTGAAGCTTTCTTT. Protein product: CASSLGTGAEAFF.

This rearrangement joins TRBV3-1 (or the pseudogene TRBV3-2) to TRBJ2-7, with D perhaps matching TRBD1 (6 bases). The CDR3 runs to 15 residues. Trimming removed 0 bases at V and 4 bases at J, with 13 bases between. Germline CDR1 reads LGHDT; CDR2 reads YNNKEL (reference sequence). This chain's CDR3 is CASSQDWADSYEQYF. The CDR3, as DNA: TGTGCCAGCAGCCAAGATTGGGCGGACAGTTACGAGCAGTACTTC.

J is TRBJ1-1 and V is TRBV7-2; tentatively, D is TRBD1 (5 bases). V lost 5 bases and J lost 10, with 14 bases in between. Per germline, CDR1 SGHTA and CDR2 FQGNSA. The CDR3 loop spans 12 amino acids. This CDR3 reads CASSQTAGLAFF. The DNA for the CDR3 is TGTGCCAGCAGCCAAACGGCAGGGCTAGCTTTCTTT.

The chain has TRBV9 and TRBJ2-1; TRBD1 aligns across 7 bases. V trimming: 4 bases; J trimming: 8 bases; junction bases outside the gene matches: 6. Germline CDR1 SGDLS, CDR2 YYNGEE. The CDR3 spans 13 residues. The CDR3 loop is CASSTIGGYEQFF. CDR3 coding DNA: TGTGCCAGCAGCACCATAGGGGGCTATGAGCAGTTCTTC.

This chain connects TRBV5-4 to TRBJ2-7, with unresolved D. The CDR3 is made up of 14 amino acids. Trimming took off 4 bases at V and 2 bases at J, with 13 bases between the two ends. From germline, CDR1 is SGHNT and CDR2 YYREEE (reference sequence). CDR3 sequence reads: CASSKVGGTYEQYF. Written as DNA, the CDR3 is TGTGCCAGCAGCAAGGTTGGCGGAACCTACGAGCAGTACTTC.

The CDR3 nucleotides read TGCGCCAGCAGCTTCGACAGGCTCTCTGGAAACACCATATATTTT. Translation: CASSFDRLSGNTIYF. The rearrangement uses TRBV5-1 and TRBJ1-3; a possible D gene is TRBD1 (6 bases). The CDR3 covers 15 residues. CDR1 is SGHRS and CDR2 is YFSETQ in the germline V gene. Trimming stripped 2 bases from V and 0 bases from J, with 9 bases between.

This clone appeared once. This chain uses TRBV4-3 with TRBJ2-7, with D perhaps matching TRBD2 (6 bases). The V gene lost 1 base and the J gene lost 3 bases, with 13 bases spanning the gap. From germline, CDR1 is LGHNA and CDR2 YSLEER. The CDR3 loop spans 15 amino acids. The CDR3 DNA follows: TGCGCCAGCAGCCAAGCCTGGGCGGGATTCTACGAGCAGTACTTC. This translates into CASSQAWAGFYEQYF.

The chain joins TRBV5-4 to TRBJ2-1, with 9 bases that match TRBD2. The trim removed 0 bases at V and 3 bases at J, leaving 4 bases unmatched. CDR3 length: 16 residues. Germline values: CDR1 SGHNT, CDR2 YYREEE (reference sequence). CDR3 in DNA: TGTGCCAGCAGCTTGGGGCTTAGCGGGAGCTACAATGAGCAGTTCTTC. Translating it yields CASSLGLSGSYNEQFF.

The V and J genes are TRBV6-5 and TRBJ1-5, with 9 bases lining up with TRBD1. Trimming removed 6 bases from V and 3 bases from J; junction bases left unmatched: 6. Germline CDR1 is MNHEY and CDR2 is SVGAGI. This CDR3 spans 15 amino acids. CDR3 sequence reads: CASRGTGIHNQPQHF. The DNA of the CDR3 is TGTGCCAGCAGGGGGACAGGGATCCACAATCAGCCCCAGCATTTT.

The chain links TRBV19 to TRBJ2-7; tentatively, D is TRBD2 (6 bases). Trimming shortened V by 8 bases and J by 1 base, and 18 bases separated the two germline ends. The CDR3 has 15 residues. CDR1 LNHDA and CDR2 SQIVND come from the germline V gene (reference sequence). In nucleotides, the CDR3 is TGTGCCAGTGCGGAGGGGAGTAAACAGTCCTACGAGCAGTACTTC. Its protein product is CASAEGSKQSYEQYF.

The gene calls are TRBV6-5 and TRBJ2-7; D possibly corresponds to TRBD1 (5 bases). This CDR3 contains 14 residues. The germline gives CDR1 MNHEY, CDR2 SVGAGI. V shed 0 bases and J shed 3 bases, with 9 bases lying between them. The CDR3 sequence: CASSYSTGNYEQYF. The CDR3 DNA reads as TGTGCCAGCAGTTACTCAACAGGCAACTACGAGCAGTACTTC.

This clone has just one count. The chain couples TRBV27 to TRBJ1-4; possible D gene TRBD1, 6 bases. The V end lost 7 bases, the J end lost 4 bases, and 16 bases lay between the germline ends. This CDR3 comprises 15 residues. Germline V CDR1 and CDR2: MNHEY, SMNVEV (reference sequence). The CDR3 protein is CASISTTGHNEKLFF. The CDR3 bases are TGTGCCAGCATCTCCACGACAGGCCATAATGAAAAACTGTTTTTT.

The CDR3 spells CASSDRDSYEQYF. CDR3 bases: TGTGCCAGCAGTGACAGGGACTCCTACGAGCAGTACTTC. This rearrangement joins TRBV2 to TRBJ2-7, with a weak D call TRBD1 (5 bases). The germline gives CDR1 SNHLY, CDR2 FYNNEI. CDR3 length: 13 amino acids. V gave up 3 bases and J gave up 0 bases, with 6 bases separating them.

The gene calls are TRBV6-5 and TRBJ1-2, with TRBD1 as a possible D gene (6 bases). The ends were cut back, 5 bases at V and 6 bases at J, with 13 bases in the middle. CDR3 length: 13 residues. The germline CDR1 and CDR2 sequences are MNHEY and SVGAGI. CDR3 bases: TGTGCCAGCAGTCCTACAGGGCCGGATGGCTACACCTTC. Protein: CASSPTGPDGYTF.